These T cell receptor beta chains were read from a single sample in a study of cytomegalovirus exposure and HLA in healthy donors. The assay was immunoSEQ multiplex PCR, and TCRdb's table has in-frame clones only and misses some. The data contain roughly 140,000 clones, less than 90% of them singletons. The sequenced sample was PBMCs. These receptor sequences come from a boy aged 2 to 10 in good health and CMV-seronegative. Each CDR3 is given with its conserved first and last residue. A D gene is named only where the DNA matches it firmly. Clone size appears in some rows only: once, few, many, or a class for an expanded clone.

J gene: TRBJ1-5
V gene: TRBV7-9
D gene: .
clone size: .
CDR3 protein: CASSFSRGYGNQPQHF
CDR3 DNA: TGTGCCAGCAGCTTTTCGAGAGGGTATGGCAATCAGCCCCAGCATTTT

J gene: TRBJ2-5
V gene: TRBV7-2
D gene: .
clone size: .
CDR3 protein: CASIRGLVGTQYF
CDR3 DNA: TGTGCCAGCATCAGAGGACTGGTGGGGACCCAGTACTTC

J gene: TRBJ1-2
V gene: TRBV28
D gene: .
clone size: .
CDR3 protein: CASKTAYGYTF
CDR3 DNA: TGTGCCAGCAAAACAGCCTATGGCTACACCTTC

J gene: TRBJ2-7
V gene: TRBV27
D gene: TRBD1
clone size: .
CDR3 protein: CASSLARDRDPHYEQYF
CDR3 DNA: TGTGCCAGCAGCTTGGCCCGGGACAGGGACCCTCACTACGAGCAGTACTTC

J gene: TRBJ1-5
V gene: TRBV13
D gene: TRBD1
clone size: .
CDR3 protein: CASSRQGRESQPQHF
CDR3 DNA: TGTGCCAGCAGCCGACAGGGTAGAGAGAGTCAGCCCCAGCATTTT

J gene: TRBJ1-1
V gene: TRBV7-3
D gene: TRBD1
clone size: .
CDR3 protein: CASSLVGQGADTEAFF
CDR3 DNA: TGTGCCAGCAGCCTAGTAGGACAGGGGGCTGACACTGAAGCTTTCTTT

J gene: TRBJ2-5
V gene: TRBV9
D gene: .
clone size: once
CDR3 protein: CASSVGGQETQYF
CDR3 DNA: TGTGCCAGCAGCGTAGGCGGGCAAGAGACCCAGTACTTC

J gene: TRBJ1-4
V gene: TRBV28
D gene: TRBD1
clone size: few
CDR3 protein: CASSPGQGFEKLFF
CDR3 DNA: TGTGCCAGCAGCCCGGGACAGGGGTTTGAAAAACTGTTTTTT

J gene: TRBJ1-5
V gene: TRBV19
D gene: .
clone size: .
CDR3 protein: CASSTKWEAGQPQHF
CDR3 DNA: TGTGCCAGTAGTACAAAGTGGGAGGCGGGTCAGCCCCAGCATTTT

J gene: TRBJ1-1
V gene: TRBV14
D gene: TRBD1
clone size: few
CDR3 protein: CASSPGQGAIMNTEAFF
CDR3 DNA: TGTGCCAGCAGCCCGGGACAGGGGGCTATCATGAACACTGAAGCTTTCTTT

J gene: TRBJ2-1
V gene: TRBV4-2
D gene: TRBD2
clone size: .
CDR3 protein: CASSQGYETSSYNEQFF
CDR3 DNA: TGTGCCAGCAGCCAAGGGTATGAGACTAGCTCATACAATGAGCAGTTCTTC

J gene: TRBJ2-7
V gene: TRBV18
D gene: TRBD2
clone size: .
CDR3 protein: CASSPNRLAGASHEQYF
CDR3 DNA: TGTGCCAGCTCACCTAACAGACTAGCGGGAGCGTCCCACGAGCAGTACTTC

J gene: TRBJ1-3
V gene: TRBV6-5
D gene: .
clone size: .
CDR3 protein: CASSYLPRVSGNTIYF
CDR3 DNA: TGTGCCAGCAGTTACCTCCCCAGGGTCTCAGGAAACACCATATATTTT

J gene: TRBJ2-7
V gene: TRBV27
D gene: TRBD1
clone size: .
CDR3 protein: CASGQGGTTYEQYF
CDR3 DNA: TGTGCCAGCGGACAGGGGGGGACAACCTACGAGCAGTACTTC

J gene: TRBJ2-7
V gene: TRBV9
D gene: TRBD1
clone size: .
CDR3 protein: CASSYTGGSYEQYF
CDR3 DNA: TGTGCCAGCAGCTATACAGGGGGTTCCTACGAGCAGTACTTC

J gene: TRBJ2-7
V gene: TRBV4-1
D gene: .
clone size: .
CDR3 protein: CASSEATGNLYEQYF
CDR3 DNA: TGCGCCAGCAGCGAAGCTACAGGGAACCTTTACGAGCAGTACTTC

J gene: TRBJ2-2
V gene: TRBV25-1
D gene: .
clone size: few
CDR3 protein: CASSAPLRDANTGELFF
CDR3 DNA: TGTGCCAGCAGTGCCCCTTTACGGGATGCGAACACCGGGGAGCTGTTTTTT

J gene: TRBJ2-1
V gene: TRBV7-9
D gene: .
clone size: .
CDR3 protein: CASSSQRALYNEQFF
CDR3 DNA: TGTGCCAGCAGCAGCCAGCGGGCCCTATACAATGAGCAGTTCTTC

J gene: TRBJ2-2
V gene: TRBV9
D gene: TRBD1
clone size: .
CDR3 protein: CASSAVGTGDAGELFF
CDR3 DNA: TGTGCCAGCAGCGCCGTAGGGACAGGGGATGCCGGGGAGCTGTTTTTT

J gene: TRBJ1-2
V gene: TRBV10-3
D gene: .
clone size: .
CDR3 protein: CAISDDRSGGYTF
CDR3 DNA: TGTGCCATCAGTGACGACAGGTCGGGCGGCTACACCTTC

J gene: TRBJ2-1
V gene: TRBV28
D gene: .
clone size: .
CDR3 protein: CASSREQPRSEQFF
CDR3 DNA: TGTGCCAGCAGCCGCGAGCAGCCACGGAGTGAGCAGTTCTTC

J gene: TRBJ2-2
V gene: TRBV5-1
D gene: .
clone size: .
CDR3 protein: CASSQANTGELFF
CDR3 DNA: TGCGCCAGCAGTCAGGCGAACACCGGGGAGCTGTTTTTT

J gene: TRBJ2-2
V gene: TRBV19
D gene: TRBD2
clone size: .
CDR3 protein: CATELAGNTGELFF
CDR3 DNA: TGTGCCACCGAACTAGCGGGGAACACCGGGGAGCTGTTTTTT

J gene: TRBJ2-7
V gene: TRBV5-6
D gene: TRBD1
clone size: .
CDR3 protein: CASSLKGQDYEQYF
CDR3 DNA: TGTGCCAGCAGCTTAAAGGGACAGGACTACGAGCAGTACTTC

J gene: TRBJ1-5
V gene: TRBV12-5
D gene: .
clone size: .
CDR3 protein: CASGSQSNQPQHF
CDR3 DNA: TGTGCTAGTGGTTCCCAGTCGAATCAGCCCCAGCATTTT

J gene: TRBJ1-4
V gene: TRBV7-9
D gene: .
clone size: .
CDR3 protein: CASSPRGGNEKLFF
CDR3 DNA: TGTGCCAGCAGCCCCCGCGGGGGTAATGAAAAACTGTTTTTT

J gene: TRBJ2-2
V gene: TRBV7-3
D gene: .
clone size: .
CDR3 protein: CASSSSGLNTGELFF
CDR3 DNA: TGTGCCAGCAGCTCCAGCGGCCTGAACACCGGGGAGCTGTTTTTT